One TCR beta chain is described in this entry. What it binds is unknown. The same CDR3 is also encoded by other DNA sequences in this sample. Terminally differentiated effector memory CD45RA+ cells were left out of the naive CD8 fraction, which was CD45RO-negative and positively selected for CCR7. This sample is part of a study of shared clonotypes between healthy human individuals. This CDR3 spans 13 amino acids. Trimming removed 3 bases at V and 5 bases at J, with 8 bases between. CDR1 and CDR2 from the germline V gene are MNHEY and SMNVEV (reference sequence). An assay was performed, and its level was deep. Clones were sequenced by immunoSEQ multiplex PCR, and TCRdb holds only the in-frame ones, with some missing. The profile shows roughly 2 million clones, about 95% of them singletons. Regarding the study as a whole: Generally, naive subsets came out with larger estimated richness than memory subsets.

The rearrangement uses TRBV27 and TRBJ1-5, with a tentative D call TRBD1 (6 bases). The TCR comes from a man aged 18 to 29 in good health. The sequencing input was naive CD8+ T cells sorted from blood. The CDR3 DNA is TGTGCCAGCAGTTTTGGGGGCGATCAGCCCCAGCATTTT. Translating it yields CASSFGGDQPQHF.